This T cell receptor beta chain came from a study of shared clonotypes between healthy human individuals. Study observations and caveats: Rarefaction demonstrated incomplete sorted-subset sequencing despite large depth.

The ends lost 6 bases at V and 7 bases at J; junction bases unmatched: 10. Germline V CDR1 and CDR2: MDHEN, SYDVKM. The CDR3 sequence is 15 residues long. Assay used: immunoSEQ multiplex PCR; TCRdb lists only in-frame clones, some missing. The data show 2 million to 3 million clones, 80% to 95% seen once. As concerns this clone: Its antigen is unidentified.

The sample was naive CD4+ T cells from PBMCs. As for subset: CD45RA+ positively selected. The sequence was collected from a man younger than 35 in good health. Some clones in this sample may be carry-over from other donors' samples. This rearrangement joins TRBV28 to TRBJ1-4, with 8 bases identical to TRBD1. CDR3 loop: CASSNPGQVGEKLFF. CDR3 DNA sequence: TGTGCCAGCAGCAACCCGGGACAGGTCGGTGAAAAACTGTTTTTT. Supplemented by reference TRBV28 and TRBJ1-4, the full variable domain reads DVKVTQSSRYLVKRTGEKVFLECVQDMDHENMFWYRQDPGLGLRLIYFSYDVKMKEKGDIPEGYSVSREKKERFSLILESASTNQTSMYLCASSNPGQVGEKLFFGSGTQLSVL.